This T cell receptor (beta chain) appears in the sequencing data of a study of blood T cells in healthy people across ages. Every donor gave 9.5 to 10 milliliters of peripheral blood. Germline CDR1 reads SGHTA; CDR2 reads FQGNSA. V shed 10 bases and J 5 bases; nucleotides not matched to a gene: 6. The CDR3 runs to 14 residues. Next came a second PCR, run for roughly 6 to 11 cycles, which used a sample-barcoded 5' primer along with a J-beta primer mix. One entry per CDR3 protein, called by TCRdb with MiXCR from the 5' RACE reads. The table lists hundreds of thousands of distinct CDR3 sequences, approximately 31% of them singletons. This clonotype was seen only a few times. Since a much larger clone is just one base distant, this may be a read error.

Sample: blood. J is TRBJ2-7 and V is TRBV7-2; the match to TRBD2 covers 15 bases. This TCR was recovered from a woman older than 75 in good health. The CDR3 sequence: CANRWTSGGDEQYF. In DNA, the CDR3 is TGTGCCAACAGGTGGACTAGCGGGGGGGACGAGCAGTACTTC.